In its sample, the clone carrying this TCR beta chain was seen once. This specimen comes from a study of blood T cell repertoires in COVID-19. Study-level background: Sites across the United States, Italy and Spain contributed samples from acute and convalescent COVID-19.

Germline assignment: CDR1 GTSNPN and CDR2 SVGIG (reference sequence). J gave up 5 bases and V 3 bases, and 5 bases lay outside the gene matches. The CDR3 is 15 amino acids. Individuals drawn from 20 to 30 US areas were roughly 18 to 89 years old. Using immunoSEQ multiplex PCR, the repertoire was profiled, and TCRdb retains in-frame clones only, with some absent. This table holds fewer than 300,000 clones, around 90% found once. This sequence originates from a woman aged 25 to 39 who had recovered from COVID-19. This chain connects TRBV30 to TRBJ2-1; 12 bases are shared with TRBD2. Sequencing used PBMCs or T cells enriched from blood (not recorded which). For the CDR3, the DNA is TGTGCCTGGAGGGATCTAGCGGGAGGGAACAATGAGCAGTTCTTC. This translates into CAWRDLAGGNNEQFF.